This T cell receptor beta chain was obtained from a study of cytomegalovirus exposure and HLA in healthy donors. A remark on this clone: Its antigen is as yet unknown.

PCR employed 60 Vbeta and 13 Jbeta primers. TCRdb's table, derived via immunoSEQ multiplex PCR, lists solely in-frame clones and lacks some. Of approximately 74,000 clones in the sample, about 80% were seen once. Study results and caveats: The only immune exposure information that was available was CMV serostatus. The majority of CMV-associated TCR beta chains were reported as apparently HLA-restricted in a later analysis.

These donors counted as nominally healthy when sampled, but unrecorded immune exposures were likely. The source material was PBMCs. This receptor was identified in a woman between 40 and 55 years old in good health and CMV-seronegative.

The CDR3 sequence: CASSLGASWGTGELFF. CDR3 sequence (DNA): TGTGCCAGCAGCTTGGGGGCCAGCTGGGGCACCGGGGAGCTGTTTTTT. The chain links TRBV7-9 to TRBJ2-2; D is possibly TRBD1 (6 bases). This CDR3 is 16 amino acids long. V was shortened by 3 bases and J by 4 bases, with 15 bases between the two germline ends. From germline, CDR1 is SEHNR and CDR2 FQNEAQ (reference sequence).